This T cell receptor beta chain is drawn from a study of blood T cell repertoires in COVID-19. About the research overall: The study drew acute and convalescent COVID-19 samples from the United States, Italy and Spain. T cells, B-cell-depleted T cells, or PBMCs provided the cDNA or gDNA that served as material.

Enrollment of patients from Seattle took place during active infection, with longitudinal follow-up. The V end lost 3 bases, the J end lost 1 base, and 6 bases lay between the germline ends. From germline, CDR1 is MNHEY and CDR2 SMNVEV (reference sequence). This CDR3 has 13 residues. This clone was observed at least ten times. In the source study's methods: Amplifying reference gene primers gave estimates of nucleated cell counts. Measured with immunoSEQ multiplex PCR; TCRdb has only the in-frame clones, and not every one. The DNA was the basis for D and trimming; V, J and clone size are from that table. Of 410,000 or so clones listed, around nine tenths are singletons.

The V and J genes are TRBV27 and TRBJ1-2, with D unresolved. The receptor comes from a woman aged 40 to 50 with COVID-19, enrolled during active disease. Material: peripheral blood. In nucleotides, the CDR3 is TGTGCCAGCAGTTTTGAGGGTAACTATGGCTACACCTTC. It encodes CASSFEGNYGYTF.